A single T cell receptor beta chain is shown here with its context. The antigen remains unidentified. Sequencing used immunoSEQ multiplex PCR; TCRdb keeps in-frame clones, though not all of them. The table lists some 2,400,000 clones, around 95% of them singletons. The CDR3 runs 14 residues. The V gene's germline CDR1 is SGHRS and CDR2 YFSETQ. With 4 bases clipped from V and 5 bases from J, the junction kept 4 bases outside the gene matches. This specimen comes from a study of shared clonotypes between healthy human individuals. Findings and limits, study-wide: Of the naive CD4 clonotypes, roughly 5% were shared across a few donors.

This receptor was identified in a man between 18 and 35 years old in good health. The chain employs TRBV5-1 and TRBJ2-3; 10 positions agree with TRBD2. Sequences were obtained from naive CD4+ T cells sorted from blood. The subset: CD45RA+ positively selected. CDR3 bases: TGCGCCAGCAGCATCGTAGCGGGAGGAGATACGCAGTATTTT. Translated: CASSIVAGGDTQYF.